This T cell receptor beta chain appears in the sequencing data of a study of T-cell memory formation after mild COVID-19. Study details: TCR clustering was largely donor specific.

V was pared by 2 bases and J by 2 bases, with 14 bases between. The CDR3 runs 16 residues. The germline V gene encodes CDR1 SGHTA and CDR2 FQGNSA. Of note for this clonotype: What it binds is not known.

Via MiXCR, TCRdb re-called the 5' RACE reads, giving one row per CDR3 protein. The profile shows about 170,000 distinct CDR3 sequences, roughly 13% of them singletons. Broader study findings: Some responding clones appeared in pre-infection memory, suggesting cross-reactive memory joined. Day 15 to 85 contracting clones showed balanced CD4/CD8; day 15 to 37 expanders favored CD4+.

The gene calls are TRBV7-2 and TRBJ2-3, with D possibly TRBD2 on 7 matching bases. This clonotype was sampled from a young man who had mild COVID-19 (a few samples of this study predate the infection). Cell type and time point are not known. Sequencing used PBMCs or a T cell subset sorted from them (not recorded which). CDR3 loop: CASSLSRGALTDTQYF. The CDR3 nucleotides read TGTGCCAGCAGCTTAAGTCGGGGGGCCCTCACAGATACGCAGTATTTT.